This paragraph reports one TCR beta chain. Per the original methods: Amplification of reference gene primers was used by the study to estimate nucleated cell counts. Assay used: immunoSEQ multiplex PCR; TCRdb lists only in-frame clones, some missing. Clone size and V and J calls were adopted from that table, with D and trimming inferred from the DNA. The table has tens of thousands of clones, about 88% seen once. The data derive from a study of blood T cell repertoires in COVID-19. At the level of the study: Both acute and convalescent COVID-19 samples were obtained from the United States, Italy and Spain. Nucleic acid was either cDNA or gDNA, and it came from T cells, B-cell-depleted T cells, or PBMCs.

Losses at the gene ends were 6 bases for V and 2 bases for J; bases not matched to a gene: 6. The CDR3 is 14 amino acids. Germline values: CDR1 KGHSH, CDR2 LQKENI. The V call is TRBV18, the J call TRBJ1-1, with 7 bases matching TRBD1. The sequencing input was peripheral blood. This receptor was taken from a woman older than 75 with acute or convalescent COVID-19. The CDR3 nucleotides are TGTGCCAGCTCCCCGGGACAGCTTAACACTGAAGCTTTCTTT. It is translated as CASSPGQLNTEAFF.